These 22 T cell receptor beta chains share one sample of origin, sequenced in a study of blood T cell repertoires in COVID-19. Here immunoSEQ multiplex PCR was the method, and the copy in TCRdb shows in-frame clones only, minus some. The table has more than 65,000 clones, 82% seen once. The specimen was peripheral blood. The receptors stem from an elderly woman with acute or convalescent COVID-19.

This sequence joins TRBV19 and TRBJ2-7, with 9 bases identical to TRBD1. Germline CDR1 LNHDA, CDR2 SQIVND (reference sequence). V trimming: 5 bases; J trimming: 3 bases; junction bases outside the gene matches: 5. The CDR3 contains 14 residues. The CDR3 sequence is CASSAGQGDYEQYF. CDR3 in DNA: TGTGCCAGTAGTGCGGGACAGGGTGACTACGAGCAGTACTTC.

J is TRBJ2-3 and V is TRBV3-1 (or the pseudogene TRBV3-2), with a tentative D call TRBD1 (6 bases). Trimming removed 1 base from V and 6 bases from J, with 11 bases in between. CDR1 is LGHDT and CDR2 is YNNKEL in the germline V gene (reference sequence). The CDR3 covers 14 residues. For the CDR3, the DNA is TGTGCCAGCAGCCAAGGTAGGGGGATGGATACGCAGTATTTT. Amino acids: CASSQGRGMDTQYF.

This chain joins TRBV27 and TRBJ1-2; D gene ambiguous. The CDR3 sequence is 14 residues long. CDR1 is MNHEY and CDR2 is SMNVEV in the germline V gene (reference sequence). The V end was cut by 3 bases, the J end by 7 bases, with 15 bases between. The CDR3 loop reads CASSLNGLSVGYTF. The CDR3, as DNA: TGTGCCAGCAGTTTGAACGGGTTGTCCGTTGGCTACACCTTC.

CDR3 coding DNA: TGTGCCAGCAGCTTTGGGACTAGCGTAAGCACAGATACGCAGTATTTT. This gives the protein CASSFGTSVSTDTQYF. The chain couples TRBV7-3 to TRBJ2-3; 10 bases match TRBD2. The germline gives CDR1 SGHTA, CDR2 FQGTGA. The CDR3 covers 16 residues. Losses at the gene ends were 3 bases for V and 0 bases for J; bases not matched to a gene: 3.

The chain uses TRBV7-9 and TRBJ2-7; weak D call: TRBD1 (6 bases). Trimming cost V 5 bases and J 5 bases, with 16 bases left between them. Germline values: CDR1 SEHNR, CDR2 FQNEAQ (reference sequence). The CDR3 length is 14 residues. CDR3 sequence (DNA): TGTGCCAGCAGCCCATTCGGGACATCCCACGAGCAGTACTTC. Its translation is CASSPFGTSHEQYF.

V usage is TRBV9 and J usage is TRBJ1-1; D uncertain. This CDR3 spans 13 amino acids. The germline V gene encodes CDR1 SGDLS and CDR2 YYNGEE. The ends were cut back, 4 bases at V and 5 bases at J, with 12 bases in the middle. The DNA of the CDR3 is TGTGCCAGCAGCAGGGAGATGGTGACTGAAGCTTTCTTT. Protein sequence: CASSREMVTEAFF.

The chain recombines TRBV7-9 with TRBJ1-1; 8 nucleotides match TRBD1. The CDR3 runs to 14 residues. The V and J ends lost 5 bases and 4 bases, in that order; junction bases with no gene match: 6. CDR1 is SEHNR and CDR2 is FQNEAQ in the germline V gene (reference sequence). The CDR3 sequence is CASSADRVGTEAFF. The CDR3 nucleotides read TGTGCCAGCAGCGCGGACAGGGTCGGCACTGAAGCTTTCTTT.

The genes are TRBV5-1 and TRBJ1-5; 11 bases line up with TRBD1. After removal of 2 bases from V and 7 bases from J, the junction contained 2 bases not matched to a gene. The germline V gene has CDR1 SGHRS and CDR2 YFSETQ. The CDR3 covers 14 residues. The CDR3 sequence: CASSFGTGGQPQHF. The CDR3, as DNA: TGCGCCAGCAGCTTCGGGACAGGGGGGCAGCCCCAGCATTTT.

This clone has only one observation. The V call is TRBV6-6, the J call TRBJ1-2, with a tentative D call TRBD1 (6 bases). V dropped 7 bases and J dropped 4 bases, with 19 bases sitting between them. The CDR3 totals 15 residues. Germline CDR1 reads MNHNY; CDR2 reads SVGAGI (reference sequence). In DNA form, the CDR3 reads TGTGCCAGCACCCAAAGTGGGGGCGCTTCCTATGGCTACACCTTC. Amino acid sequence: CASTQSGGASYGYTF.

The V call is TRBV7-8, the J call TRBJ1-1; no reliable D call. Looked up from germline, CDR1 is SGHVS and CDR2 is FQNEAQ. This CDR3 region has 14 residues. Trimming left V 1 base short and J 0 bases short, with 6 bases between. The CDR3 region is CASSLGLMNTEAFF. The CDR3 coding sequence is TGTGCCAGCAGCTTAGGCCTAATGAACACTGAAGCTTTCTTT.

CDR3 amino acids: CASLPGTRANEQFF. Here the CDR3 DNA reads TGCGCCAGTCTTCCCGGGACTAGAGCCAATGAGCAGTTCTTC. The V gene is TRBV10-2, the J gene TRBJ2-1, with 8 nucleotides matching TRBD2. The CDR3 has 14 residues. Trimming cost V 9 bases and J 6 bases; bases outside gene matches: 10. Germline CDR1 WSHSY, CDR2 SAAADI.

V and J are TRBV11-3 and TRBJ2-1, with D possibly being TRBD2 (7 bases). V shed 4 bases and J shed 7 bases, with 23 bases lying between them. The CDR3 sequence is 17 residues long. The germline V gene has CDR1 SGHNT and CDR2 YENEEA. In nucleotides, the CDR3 is TGTGCCAGCAGCTCACGTATGGGGGGGGCTGGGGTTAATGAGCAGTTCTTC. It encodes CASSSRMGGAGVNEQFF.

Sample share makes this clone medium-sized. The rearrangement uses TRBV2 and TRBJ1-6; 8 positions match TRBD1. The junction had 8 bases not matched to a gene; V was cut back by 0 bases and J by 7 bases. Germline CDR1 reads SNHLY; CDR2 reads FYNNEI. The CDR3 is 17 amino acids. CDR3 residues: CASSEAVLTGVNSPLHF. In DNA form, the CDR3 reads TGTGCCAGCAGTGAAGCGGTTTTGACAGGGGTCAATTCACCCCTCCACTTT.

The chain recombines TRBV29-1 with TRBJ2-3; TRBD2 aligns across 8 bases. The germline gives CDR1 SQVTM, CDR2 ANQGSEA. There are 12 residues in the CDR3. Losses at the gene ends were 4 bases for V and 5 bases for J; bases not matched to a gene: 2. CDR3 in amino acids: CSVALAVDTQYF. CDR3 DNA: TGCAGCGTTGCACTAGCGGTAGATACGCAGTATTTT.

The chain has TRBV27 and TRBJ2-1; 7 bases line up with TRBD1. V lost 7 bases to trimming and J lost 5 bases; unmatched junction nucleotides: 5. The CDR3 length is 13 residues. Looked up from germline, CDR1 is MNHEY and CDR2 is SMNVEV (reference sequence). CDR3 DNA sequence: TGTGCCAGCACCAGGGGACAGCACAATGAGCAGTTCTTC. It encodes CASTRGQHNEQFF.

The chain joins TRBV6-5 to TRBJ2-7; possible D gene TRBD2, 7 bases. Trimming stripped 0 bases from V and 7 bases from J, with 16 bases between. This CDR3 has 15 residues. Germline assignment: CDR1 MNHEY and CDR2 SVGAGI. The CDR3 DNA follows: TGTGCCAGCAGTTACTCTTTGGGGGGGGCGTGGGAGCAGTACTTC. This gives the protein CASSYSLGGAWEQYF.

The rearrangement uses TRBV9 and TRBJ1-2; D is possibly TRBD1 (6 bases). Germline CDR1 SGDLS, CDR2 YYNGEE. The CDR3 is 18 amino acids. V was cut by 0 bases and J by 1 base, with 19 bases left in between. Here the CDR3 reads CASSVVRGRTDVNYGYTF. CDR3 sequence (DNA): TGTGCCAGCAGCGTAGTAAGGGGTAGGACAGACGTTAACTATGGCTACACCTTC.

V is TRBV5-1 and J is TRBJ2-7, with a tentative D call TRBD1 (6 bases). The CDR3 totals 14 residues. Between the trimmed V and J ends, which lost 4 bases and 4 bases, there was a span of 15 bases. Germline loops: CDR1 SGHRS, CDR2 YFSETQ. CDR3 sequence: CASSRQVGSYEQYF. The CDR3 DNA reads as TGCGCCAGCAGCCGACAGGTGGGATCATACGAGCAGTACTTC.

The chain has TRBV18 and TRBJ2-7, with a tentative D call TRBD2 (6 bases). Trimming stripped 5 bases from V and 9 bases from J, with 23 bases between. The CDR3 length is 15 residues. Germline-derived CDR1 and CDR2 are KGHSH and LQKENI. CDR3 in amino acids: CASSSAGTQPGGQYF. The DNA of the CDR3 is TGTGCCAGCTCATCGGCCGGGACTCAGCCAGGCGGGCAGTACTTC.

This chain links TRBV19 with TRBJ2-1; the D gene is possibly TRBD2 (7 bases). Trimming pared 4 bases from V and 9 bases from J, leaving 22 bases between. Germline V lookup: CDR1 LNHDA, CDR2 SQIVND (reference sequence). This CDR3 is 16 amino acids long. The CDR3 DNA reads as TGTGCCAGTAGTAGCGGGAGATTCCAATGGGGGGCTGAGCAGTTCTTC. Translated, it gives CASSSGRFQWGAEQFF.

The V call is TRBV9, the J call TRBJ1-5; 7 positions match TRBD1. CDR1 and CDR2 (germline): SGDLS, YYNGEE. V gave up 3 bases and J gave up 1 base; unmatched junction bases: 4. This CDR3 has 15 residues. As DNA, the CDR3 is TGTGCCAGCAGCGACGGGGGACAGAGCAATCAGCCCCAGCATTTT. The encoded protein is CASSDGGQSNQPQHF.

The chain couples TRBV27 to TRBJ2-2; no clear D gene. The CDR3 has 10 amino acids. Deletions cut 7 bases from V and 7 bases from J, with 4 bases between. The germline V gene has CDR1 MNHEY and CDR2 SMNVEV (reference sequence). The CDR3 spells CASTRGELFF. The CDR3, as DNA: TGTGCCAGCACGCGCGGGGAGCTGTTTTTT.